One sample yielded the 27 T cell receptor beta chains listed below, sequenced in a study of T cell repertoires in cytomegalovirus infection. TCRdb independently ran MiXCR on the reads; one entry per CDR3 protein. The table records roughly 300,000 distinct CDR3 sequences, 9.5% of them present only once. Sequencing used PBMCs. Source of these receptors: a human donor in good health (CMV status not recorded). Some clones in this sample may be carry-over from other donors' samples.

This clonotype was observed a handful of times. V gene TRBV28 combines with J gene TRBJ2-2; D not resolved. Germline CDR1 MDHEN, CDR2 SYDVKM. The CDR3 extends over 13 amino acids. V dropped 3 bases and J dropped 8 bases, with 10 bases sitting between them. CDR3 residues: CASSFVWSGELFF. CDR3 in DNA: TGTGCCAGCAGTTTCGTCTGGTCGGGGGAGCTGTTTTTT.

The rearrangement joins TRBV7-2 to TRBJ1-1; 8 nucleotides match TRBD1. The V gene end was trimmed by 1 base and the J gene end by 5 bases; junction bases not matched to a gene: 6. The germline V gene has CDR1 SGHTA and CDR2 FQGNSA. The CDR3 has 15 residues. This CDR3 is CASSLVVRGLTEAFF. The DNA of the CDR3 is TGTGCCAGCAGCTTAGTTGTCAGGGGGCTGACTGAAGCTTTCTTT. Full variable domain (outside the CDR3, taken from reference TRBV7-2 and TRBJ1-1): GAGVSQSPSNKVTEKGKDVELRCDPISGHTALYWYRQSLGQGLEFLIYFQGNSAPDKSGLPSDRFSAERTGGSVSTLTIQRTQQEDSAVYLCASSLVVRGLTEAFFGQGTRLTVV.

This clonotype was counted at least ten times. J is TRBJ1-3 and V is TRBV7-2; possible D gene TRBD1, 5 bases. Trimming removed 3 bases from V and 0 bases from J, with 12 bases in between. Germline values: CDR1 SGHTA, CDR2 FQGNSA. There are 16 residues in the CDR3. In nucleotides, the CDR3 is TGTGCCAGCAGCTTGCGGGGGAGCGGCTCTGGAAACACCATATATTTT. Translated, it gives CASSLRGSGSGNTIYF.

This clonotype was seen more than once but under ten times. The chain uses TRBV7-2 and TRBJ1-5, with D possibly matching TRBD1 (5 bases). V gave up 0 bases and J gave up 2 bases, with 11 bases separating them. The CDR3 sequence is 16 residues long. Germline V CDR1 and CDR2: SGHTA, FQGNSA. The CDR3, as DNA: TGTGCCAGCAGCTTAGCCGGGGCCGGGGGCAATCAGCCCCAGCATTTT. It translates to CASSLAGAGGNQPQHF.

This clonotype was counted between two and nine times. V and J are TRBV6-1 and TRBJ1-2; 9 bases are a match to TRBD1. Germline V CDR1 and CDR2: MNHNS, SASEGT. Trimming cost V 6 bases and J 7 bases; bases outside gene matches: 15. This CDR3 is 16 amino acids long. The CDR3 protein is CASSRPPGQGASGYTF. The CDR3 DNA reads TGTGCCAGCAGCCGACCACCGGGACAGGGCGCTTCTGGCTACACCTTC.

This clonotype was detected only once. The rearrangement links TRBV6-5 to TRBJ1-2; 9 bases are a match to TRBD1. The CDR3 is 15 residues long. Germline trimming cut 5 bases from V and 2 bases from J; bases unmatched to any gene: 6. The germline CDR1 and CDR2 sequences are MNHEY and SVGAGI. CDR3 DNA sequence: TGTGCCAGCAGTACGGACGGACAGGGGAACTATGGCTACACCTTC. Protein sequence: CASSTDGQGNYGYTF.

J is TRBJ2-5 and V is TRBV7-6, with 9 bases matching TRBD1. V shed 2 bases and J 2 bases; nucleotides not matched to a gene: 9. This CDR3 comprises 17 residues. The germline CDR1 and CDR2 sequences are SGHVS and FNYEAQ. CDR3 loop: CASSLLGQGLKQETQYF. CDR3 DNA sequence: TGTGCCAGCAGCTTACTGGGACAGGGACTTAAGCAAGAGACCCAGTACTTC. The full variable domain, its missing parts supplied by reference TRBV7-6 and TRBJ2-5, is GAGVSQSPRYKVTKRGQDVALRCDPISGHVSLYWYRQALGQGPEFLTYFNYEAQQDKSGLPNDRFSAERPEGSISTLTIQRTEQRDSAMYRCASSLLGQGLKQETQYFGPGTRLLVL.

This clonotype was seen many times. J is TRBJ1-2 and V is TRBV7-2; no clear D gene. Trimming left V 3 bases short and J 4 bases short, with 12 bases between. The CDR3 is 14 residues long. The germline CDR1 and CDR2 sequences are SGHTA and FQGNSA. The CDR3 region is CASSLGLGGYGYTF. CDR3 in DNA: TGTGCCAGCAGCTTGGGTTTAGGCGGCTATGGCTACACCTTC.

This clonotype was counted many times. V and J are TRBV28 and TRBJ1-1, with unresolved D. CDR1 is MDHEN and CDR2 is SYDVKM in the germline V gene. This CDR3 comprises 12 residues. Trimming shortened V by 1 base and J by 9 bases, and 9 bases separated the two germline ends. The CDR3 DNA sequence: TGTGCCAGCAGTTTATCTGCCGGACAAGCTTTCTTT. Its translation: CASSLSAGQAFF.

The chain uses TRBV19 and TRBJ1-2; D is perhaps TRBD1 (5 bases). V was pared by 7 bases and J by 5 bases, with 20 bases between. The CDR3 loop spans 15 amino acids. The V gene's germline CDR1 is LNHDA and CDR2 SQIVND (reference sequence). CDR3 amino acids: CASNPLGHRRYGYTF. CDR3 nucleotides: TGTGCCAGTAACCCGCTCGGACACCGGAGGTATGGCTACACCTTC.

The chain has TRBV7-2 and TRBJ2-3; the D is unclear. V was trimmed by 5 bases and J by 2 bases, leaving 14 bases between them. Germline CDR1 reads SGHTA; CDR2 reads FQGNSA. The CDR3 length is 15 residues. The CDR3 reads CASSLQWGSTDTQYF. CDR3 DNA: TGTGCCAGCAGCCTACAATGGGGATCCACAGATACGCAGTATTTT.

This clonotype was detected a few times. V is TRBV20-1 and J is TRBJ2-7; the D is unclear. Germline-derived CDR1 and CDR2 are DFQATT and SNEGSKA (reference sequence). The V and J ends lost 3 bases and 7 bases respectively, with 10 bases between them. CDR3 size: 11 residues. CDR3 loop: CSASLVWEQYF. As DNA, the CDR3 is TGCAGTGCTAGTCTGGTGTGGGAGCAGTACTTC.

The gene calls are TRBV7-9 and TRBJ2-7, with D unclear. CDR1 is SEHNR and CDR2 is FQNEAQ in the germline V gene (reference sequence). The CDR3 is 12 residues long. Trimming took off 5 bases at V and 2 bases at J, with 7 bases between the two ends. The CDR3 DNA follows: TGTGCCAGCAGCGATGAAGCCTACGAGCAGTACTTC. Encoded protein: CASSDEAYEQYF.

This chain joins TRBV7-2 and TRBJ2-3; no firm D call. Germline V gives CDR1 SGHTA, CDR2 FQGNSA. V lost 2 bases, J lost 4 bases, and 16 bases lay in between. The CDR3 has 16 amino acids. The CDR3 DNA follows: TGTGCCAGCAGCTTATCGTTTGGAGCTTCGCCAGATACGCAGTATTTT. Translation gives CASSLSFGASPDTQYF.

This clonotype was seen many times. The rearrangement links TRBV7-2 to TRBJ1-5; 7 bases align to TRBD1. Germline V gene lookup returns CDR1 SGHTA and CDR2 FQGNSA. Trimming at V came to 0 bases and at J to 9 bases, leaving 8 bases not matched to a gene. This CDR3 spans 15 amino acids. The CDR3 bases are TGTGCCAGCAGCTTAGCGGTAGGGGGCGGGTGGCCCCAGCATTTT. The encoded protein is CASSLAVGGGWPQHF.

In its sample, this clonotype was seen many times. This rearrangement joins TRBV7-2 to TRBJ2-1; D gene unclear. V was clipped by 0 bases and J by 1 base, with 7 bases between them. Germline CDR1 and CDR2: SGHTA and FQGNSA. This CDR3 is 15 amino acids long. The CDR3 sequence: CASSLARGSYNEQFF. The CDR3 DNA reads as TGTGCCAGCAGCTTAGCGAGAGGTTCCTACAATGAGCAGTTCTTC.

This clonotype was observed a handful of times. The rearrangement joins TRBV6-2 or TRBV6-3 to TRBJ1-1; 7 positions match TRBD1. The ends lost 6 bases at V and 1 base at J; junction bases unmatched: 5. Germline CDR1 reads MNHEY; CDR2 reads SVGEGT. CDR3 length: 14 residues. The CDR3 nucleotides are TGTGCCAGCAGCCGGGACAGAACGAACACTGAAGCTTTCTTT. It encodes CASSRDRTNTEAFF.

This clonotype came up many times. The chain is built from TRBV12-3 or TRBV12-4 and TRBJ2-6, with D perhaps matching TRBD1 or TRBD2 (5 bases each). V was pared by 6 bases and J by 1 base, with 19 bases between. The CDR3 covers 18 residues. The CDR3 bases are TGTGCCAGCAGGGATGGGACCGCTTCTTTTTCTGGGGCCAACGTCCTGACTTTC. This sequence encodes CASRDGTASFSGANVLTF.

This clonotype was seen repeatedly, ten times or more. The gene calls are TRBV4-1 and TRBJ2-1; perhaps TRBD1 as D (6 bases). Germline V gene lookup returns CDR1 MGHRA and CDR2 YSYEKL. This CDR3 has 16 amino acids. The V gene lost 0 bases and the J gene lost 4 bases, with 13 bases spanning the gap. The chain's CDR3 is CASSQEKGDLYNEQFF. CDR3 nucleotides: TGCGCCAGCAGCCAAGAAAAGGGGGATCTATACAATGAGCAGTTCTTC.

This clonotype appeared a few times. The chain uses TRBV4-1 and TRBJ2-3, with D hard to call. Germline-derived CDR1 and CDR2 are MGHRA and YSYEKL. CDR3 size: 17 residues. Trimming left V 2 bases short and J 6 bases short, with 21 bases between. The CDR3 region is CASSQTRTPNIMDTQYF. CDR3 nucleotide sequence: TGCGCCAGCAGCCAAACACGGACCCCGAATATTATGGATACGCAGTATTTT.

Ten or more counts support this clonotype. The chain carries TRBV12-5 and TRBJ2-7; the match to TRBD2 covers 14 bases. From germline, CDR1 is LGHNT and CDR2 FRNRAP. The length of the CDR3 is 18 residues. The V gene end was trimmed by 2 bases and the J gene end by 5 bases; junction bases not matched to a gene: 11. The CDR3 region is CASGLTLTGTSGSHEQYF. CDR3 DNA sequence: TGTGCTAGTGGTTTGACGTTGACCGGGACTAGCGGGAGCCACGAGCAGTACTTC.

The chain uses TRBV6-1 and TRBJ2-7, with 10 nucleotides matching TRBD1. V gave up 6 bases and J gave up 2 bases; unmatched junction bases: 7. The CDR3 runs to 15 residues. Germline V gene sequence: CDR1 MNHNS, CDR2 SASEGT. For the CDR3, the DNA is TGTGCCAGCAGCAGAGACGACAGGGGGCCCTACGAGCAGTACTTC. Amino acid sequence: CASSRDDRGPYEQYF.

The chain is built from TRBV29-1 and TRBJ2-7, with TRBD1 matching 8 bases. The V gene's germline CDR1 is SQVTM and CDR2 ANQGSEA. The CDR3 runs to 15 residues. Trimming at V came to 0 bases and at J to 1 base, leaving 5 bases not matched to a gene. The CDR3 sequence is CSVEDERTGSYEQYF. In DNA, the CDR3 is TGCAGCGTTGAAGATGAGAGGACAGGGTCCTACGAGCAGTACTTC.

J is TRBJ2-1 and V is TRBV24-1; weak D call: TRBD2 (5 bases). The germline V gene encodes CDR1 KGHDR and CDR2 SFDVKD. Trimming cost V 6 bases and J 8 bases, with 7 bases left between them. This CDR3 has 11 amino acids. The CDR3 DNA is TGTGCCACCAGTTATAGCGATGAGCAGTTCTTC. Its translation is CATSYSDEQFF.

This clonotype has only a few counts. J is TRBJ2-7 and V is TRBV29-1; 11 nucleotides match TRBD2. The germline V gene encodes CDR1 SQVTM and CDR2 ANQGSEA. Trimming at V came to 6 bases and at J to 5 bases, leaving 6 bases not matched to a gene. This CDR3 has 13 residues. In DNA, the CDR3 is TGCAGCGTGGTGACTAGCGGGATCCACGAGCAGTACTTC. This gives the protein CSVVTSGIHEQYF.

The table lists this clonotype with many counts. V is TRBV10-3 and J is TRBJ2-7; 12 positions match TRBD2. The length of the CDR3 is 14 residues. The germline gives CDR1 ENHRY, CDR2 SYGVKD. Unmatched junction bases numbered 1, after V lost 5 bases and J lost 2 bases. CDR3: CAISPSGGAYEQYF. CDR3 DNA: TGTGCCATCAGTCCTAGCGGGGGGGCCTACGAGCAGTACTTC.

This clonotype was observed many times. This chain uses TRBV7-6 with TRBJ2-1; 12 bases are shared with TRBD2. The ends lost 6 bases at V and 7 bases at J; junction bases unmatched: 7. The CDR3 spans 15 residues. Germline CDR1 and CDR2: SGHVS and FNYEAQ. The CDR3 reads CASRGLAGRGNEQFF. The CDR3 DNA is TGTGCCAGCAGAGGACTAGCGGGGAGGGGGAATGAGCAGTTCTTC.